A selection of T cell receptor beta chains follows, all from one sample in a study of cytomegalovirus exposure and HLA in healthy donors. The repertoire was sequenced with immunoSEQ multiplex PCR; TCRdb's copy has only in-frame clones and lacks some. In the table there are approximately 82,000 clones, more than 55% of which are singletons. Sequenced material: PBMCs. These receptors all come from a woman under 40 in good health and CMV-seropositive. The CDR3 runs from the conserved cysteine through the conserved F or W. The D gene is left open where the match is weak. Not all rows give a size; the values are once, few, many and, for expanded clones, a class.

V: TRBV5-4; size: NA; D: TRBD1; J: TRBJ1-4; DNA: TGTGCCAGCAGTCAGACAGGGGATAATGAAAAACTGTTTTTT; CDR3: CASSQTGDNEKLFF
V: TRBV27; size: NA; D: NA; J: TRBJ1-2; DNA: TGTGCCAGCAGTTTAGTCGGTACTAACTATGGCTACACCTTC; CDR3: CASSLVGTNYGYTF
V: TRBV28; size: NA; D: NA; J: TRBJ1-3; DNA: TGTGCCAGCACCCAGGGAATAGGAAACACCATATATTTT; CDR3: CASTQGIGNTIYF
V: TRBV6-5; size: NA; D: NA; J: TRBJ1-5; DNA: TGTGCCAGCAGTTACTCGTCAGGGAAGAGTCAGCCCCAGCATTTT; CDR3: CASSYSSGKSQPQHF
V: TRBV4-1; size: NA; D: TRBD1; J: TRBJ1-3; DNA: TGCGCCAGCAGCCCCGGGACAGTAATCCCGGGCTCTGGAAACACCATATATTTT; CDR3: CASSPGTVIPGSGNTIYF
V: TRBV4-1; size: NA; D: NA; J: TRBJ1-2; DNA: TGCGCCAGCAGCCAAGGACAGGACTATGGCTACACCTTC; CDR3: CASSQGQDYGYTF
V: TRBV4-2; size: once; D: NA; J: TRBJ2-7; DNA: TGTGCCAGCAGCCAAGATCATGAGAGACAGGTCAACGAGCAGTACTTC; CDR3: CASSQDHERQVNEQYF
V: TRBV6-6; size: NA; D: TRBD1; J: TRBJ1-1; DNA: TGTGCCAGCAGCGGGACAGTCGAAGCTTTCTTT; CDR3: CASSGTVEAFF
V: TRBV30; size: NA; D: NA; J: TRBJ2-1; DNA: TGTGCCTGGGAGACAGAGTGGAATGAGCAGTTCTTC; CDR3: CAWETEWNEQFF
V: TRBV5-1; size: few; D: NA; J: TRBJ2-3; DNA: TGCGCCAGTTCGTCGGGACTAGATACGCAGTATTTT; CDR3: CASSSGLDTQYF
V: TRBV18; size: once; D: NA; J: TRBJ2-1; DNA: TGTGCCAGCTCACCCGACAGGAGTACGGTTAATGAGCAGTTCTTC; CDR3: CASSPDRSTVNEQFF
V: TRBV2; size: NA; D: TRBD1; J: TRBJ1-4; DNA: TGTGCCAGCAGTGAAAGAAGGGGACAGATTGCAACTAATGAAAAACTGTTTTTT; CDR3: CASSERRGQIATNEKLFF
V: TRBV12-1; size: NA; D: NA; J: TRBJ1-2; DNA: TGTGCCAGCAGCTCCGACAGGCTTTATGGCTACCCCTTC; CDR3: CASSSDRLYGYPF
V: TRBV5-6; size: NA; D: NA; J: TRBJ1-2; DNA: TGTGCCAGCAGCTTTCAAGGAGAGTCTAACTATGGCTACACCTTC; CDR3: CASSFQGESNYGYTF
V: TRBV7-2; size: few; D: TRBD1; J: TRBJ1-2; DNA: TGTGCCAGCAGCCCGACAGGGTATGGCTACACCTTC; CDR3: CASSPTGYGYTF
V: TRBV30; size: NA; D: TRBD1; J: TRBJ1-5; DNA: TGTGCCTGGAGTGAGGGCCAGGGGGCGGCTCAGCCCCAGCATTTT; CDR3: CAWSEGQGAAQPQHF
V: TRBV2; size: NA; D: TRBD2; J: TRBJ2-7; DNA: TGTGCCAGCAGAGGGACTACCTACGAGCAGTACTTC; CDR3: CASRGTTYEQYF
V: TRBV7-2; size: NA; D: NA; J: TRBJ1-6; DNA: TGTGCCAGCAGCTTAGGAGGGTTTGATTCACCCCTCCACTTT; CDR3: CASSLGGFDSPLHF
V: TRBV10-3; size: NA; D: NA; J: TRBJ2-1; DNA: TGTGCCATCATGGACTCCAGCTCCTACAATGAGCAGTTCTTC; CDR3: CAIMDSSSYNEQFF
V: TRBV6-5; size: NA; D: TRBD1; J: TRBJ2-7; DNA: TGTGCCAGCAGTTCTAGACAGGGGGCGCATTACTTC; CDR3: CASSSRQGAHYF
V: TRBV6-4; size: NA; D: TRBD1; J: TRBJ2-2; DNA: TGTGCCAGCGGGACAGGGACCGGGGAGCTGTTTTTT; CDR3: CASGTGTGELFF
V: TRBV5-1; size: NA; D: NA; J: TRBJ1-4; DNA: TGCGCCAGCAGATTGGGGGCGATTAACCTTGAAAAACTGTTTTTT; CDR3: CASRLGAINLEKLFF
V: TRBV5-1; size: NA; D: TRBD1; J: TRBJ2-2; DNA: TGCGCCAGCAGCTTGGCCGGGACAGGGGTCGGGGAGCTGTTTTTT; CDR3: CASSLAGTGVGELFF
V: TRBV6-1; size: NA; D: NA; J: TRBJ1-2; DNA: TGTGCCAGCAGTGAGACCGGGGGGTATGGCTACACCTTC; CDR3: CASSETGGYGYTF
V: TRBV9; size: NA; D: NA; J: TRBJ2-3; DNA: TGTGCCAGCAGCGTAGATGGCCAGTCCACAGATACGCAGTATTTT; CDR3: CASSVDGQSTDTQYF
V: TRBV19; size: few; D: TRBD1; J: TRBJ1-1; DNA: TGTGCCAGTAGCAAAAGGGGGCGGGGAACTGAAGCTTTCTTT; CDR3: CASSKRGRGTEAFF
V: TRBV6-5; size: NA; D: NA; J: TRBJ1-1; DNA: TGTGCCAGCAGTTACAAGGTCGGGGGGGAAGCTTTCTTT; CDR3: CASSYKVGGEAFF
V: TRBV19; size: NA; D: TRBD1; J: TRBJ1-2; DNA: TGTGCCAGTAGTATAACAGGGGGAAACTATGGCTACCCCTTC; CDR3: CASSITGGNYGYPF
V: TRBV2; size: few; D: TRBD1; J: TRBJ2-7; DNA: TGTGCCAGCAGTGTTTGGACAGGGAGGTCCTACGAGCAGTACTTC; CDR3: CASSVWTGRSYEQYF
V: TRBV25-1; size: few; D: NA; J: TRBJ1-5; DNA: TGTGCCAGCAGTGAAAGGGACACAAATCAGCCCCAGCATTTT; CDR3: CASSERDTNQPQHF
V: TRBV28; size: NA; D: NA; J: TRBJ1-6; DNA: TGTGCCAGCAGTTTAGGACGGGGATTTAATAATTCACCCCTCCACTTT; CDR3: CASSLGRGFNNSPLHF
V: TRBV5-1; size: once; D: NA; J: TRBJ1-1; DNA: TGCGCCAGCAGCTTGGAGCGACAGGTGAACACTGAAGCTTTCTTT; CDR3: CASSLERQVNTEAFF
V: TRBV11-2; size: NA; D: TRBD2; J: TRBJ2-1; DNA: TGTGCCAGCAGCGAGCGGGGGGGGTACAATGAGCAGTTCTTC; CDR3: CASSERGGYNEQFF
V: TRBV6-5; size: NA; D: NA; J: TRBJ1-2; DNA: TGTGCCAGCAGTAACTCCGGGACTCTGGGGGGCTACACCTTC; CDR3: CASSNSGTLGGYTF
V: TRBV19; size: NA; D: TRBD1; J: TRBJ1-1; DNA: TGTGCCAGTAGTCATCTCAGACAGGGAAGAGCGAACACTGAAGCTTTCTTT; CDR3: CASSHLRQGRANTEAFF
V: TRBV5-1; size: few; D: TRBD2; J: TRBJ2-1; DNA: TGCGCCAGCAGCTGGGCGGGGGATGAGCAGTTCTTC; CDR3: CASSWAGDEQFF
V: TRBV19; size: NA; D: NA; J: TRBJ2-7; DNA: TGTGCCAGTAGTTCTTGGGACACTTACGAGCAGTACTTC; CDR3: CASSSWDTYEQYF
V: TRBV7-8; size: NA; D: TRBD2; J: TRBJ2-3; DNA: TGTGCCAGCAGCTTAGTAGCGGGGATCCGCACAGATACGCAGTATTTT; CDR3: CASSLVAGIRTDTQYF
V: TRBV6-1; size: NA; D: TRBD2; J: TRBJ2-7; DNA: TGTGCCAGCAGTGAAGCTTCCATCCAGGACGGGAGGCACTTC; CDR3: CASSEASIQDGRHF
V: TRBV9; size: NA; D: TRBD1; J: TRBJ1-2; DNA: TGTGCCAGCAGCGTATCGTCAGGGGGCCTTTATGGCTACACCTTC; CDR3: CASSVSSGGLYGYTF
V: TRBV25-1; size: once; D: NA; J: TRBJ1-2; DNA: TGTGCCAGCAGTGATTATAACTATGGCTACACCTTC; CDR3: CASSDYNYGYTF
V: TRBV2; size: NA; D: NA; J: TRBJ1-2; DNA: TGTGCCAGCGTGCTTTCAGGAGAGGGAGTATATGGCTACACCTTC; CDR3: CASVLSGEGVYGYTF
V: TRBV5-1; size: NA; D: NA; J: TRBJ2-3; DNA: TGCGCCAGCAGCTTGGGGGCCGGATTAGATACGCAGTATTTT; CDR3: CASSLGAGLDTQYF
V: TRBV6-1; size: NA; D: NA; J: TRBJ1-3; DNA: TGTGCCAGCAGTACAGGGTTCTCTGGAAACACCATATATTTT; CDR3: CASSTGFSGNTIYF
V: TRBV7-3; size: NA; D: TRBD2; J: TRBJ2-3; DNA: TGTGCCAGCAGCTTAGCGGGGGGCTATCCTAGCACAGATACGCAGTATTTT; CDR3: CASSLAGGYPSTDTQYF
V: TRBV2; size: few; D: TRBD1; J: TRBJ1-6; DNA: TGTGCCAGCAGTGAAGCCACCAGGGGGCGTGATTCACCCCTCCACTTT; CDR3: CASSEATRGRDSPLHF
V: TRBV25-1; size: NA; D: NA; J: TRBJ1-2; DNA: TGTGCCAGCAGTGAAGAATGGCAGGGGAGTGGCTACACCTTC; CDR3: CASSEEWQGSGYTF
V: TRBV18; size: few; D: NA; J: TRBJ1-4; DNA: TGTGCCAGCTCACCTGACTGGAATAATGAAAAACTGTTTTTT; CDR3: CASSPDWNNEKLFF
V: TRBV30; size: NA; D: TRBD1; J: TRBJ1-4; DNA: TGTGCCGGTGACAGGGGGCCTGAAAAACTGTTTTTT; CDR3: CAGDRGPEKLFF
V: TRBV2; size: NA; D: NA; J: TRBJ2-4; DNA: TGTGCCAGCAGTAATTCCACAATCTACATTCAGTACTTC; CDR3: CASSNSTIYIQYF
V: TRBV30; size: NA; D: TRBD2; J: TRBJ2-3; DNA: TGTGCCTGGAACAGCGGGGGGGTTGATACGCAGTATTTT; CDR3: CAWNSGGVDTQYF
V: TRBV10-2; size: NA; D: TRBD2; J: TRBJ2-5; DNA: TGCGCCAGCAGTGGGGAGGGGATTCAAGAGACCCAGTACTTC; CDR3: CASSGEGIQETQYF
V: TRBV2; size: once; D: NA; J: TRBJ2-7; DNA: TGTGCCAGCGGGGAGTACGAGCAGTACTTC; CDR3: CASGEYEQYF
V: TRBV6-1; size: NA; D: TRBD1; J: TRBJ2-7; DNA: TGTGCCAGCAGTGAAGACAGGGGCGATCCCTACGAGCAGTACTTC; CDR3: CASSEDRGDPYEQYF
V: TRBV12-5; size: NA; D: TRBD2; J: TRBJ2-3; DNA: TGTGCTAGTGGTTTGGGTCTAGCGGGGCGAACAGATACGCAGTATTTT; CDR3: CASGLGLAGRTDTQYF